This T cell receptor beta chain came from a study of blood T cell repertoires in COVID-19. In its sample, this clone was seen once. Seattle patients were enrolled while actively infected and followed longitudinally. Repertoires were generated with immunoSEQ multiplex PCR, while TCRdb's copy carries only in-frame clones and drops some. Among roughly 250,000 clones listed, under 85% were seen once. CDR3 size: 13 residues. The germline V gene encodes CDR1 MNHEY and CDR2 SMNVEV (reference sequence). With 4 bases removed from V and 5 bases from J, the gap between germline ends came to 9 bases. Sequencing input: peripheral blood. This clonotype was obtained from a human donor with COVID-19, enrolled during active disease. The donor label of this sample is uncertain. This rearrangement joins TRBV27 to TRBJ1-5, with D unclear. The CDR3 DNA reads TGTGCCAGCAGTTATCTGGGCGATCAGCCCCAGCATTTT. Protein product: CASSYLGDQPQHF.